These 17 T cell receptor beta chains originate from one sample sequenced in a study of response to subunit inactivated influenza vaccine. In TCRdb, the RT-PCR reads were re-called with MiXCR into one record per CDR3 protein. The sample carries around 480,000 distinct CDR3 sequences, approximately 11% recorded once. Source: PBMCs from blood, taken more than 35 days after vaccination. The receptors were sampled from a man aged 45-60 years who received an inactivated influenza vaccine.

The chain is built from TRBV5-6 and TRBJ2-1; tentative D call: TRBD1 (6 bases). The CDR3 has 16 amino acids. Germline V lookup: CDR1 SGHDT, CDR2 YYEEEE. V was pared by 4 bases and J by 2 bases, with 16 bases between. The CDR3 coding sequence is TGTGCCAGCAGCCTCACCCCAGGGGTTACCTACAATGAGCAGTTCTTC. Translation gives CASSLTPGVTYNEQFF.

This clonotype was found a few times. The CDR3 spells CASSDGPDTGELFF. CDR3 coding DNA: TGCGCCAGCAGTGACGGGCCGGACACCGGGGAGCTGTTTTTT. V is TRBV10-2 and J is TRBJ2-2; no clear D gene. This CDR3 has 14 residues. V was trimmed by 3 bases and J by 3 bases, leaving 8 bases between them. The germline CDR1 and CDR2 sequences are WSHSY and SAAADI.

This clonotype was seen repeatedly, ten times or more. The rearrangement links TRBV24-1 to TRBJ2-5; tentatively, D is TRBD1 (6 bases). Per the germline V gene, CDR1 is KGHDR and CDR2 is SFDVKD. The V end lost 4 bases, the J end lost 0 bases, and 11 bases lay between the germline ends. The length of the CDR3 is 15 residues. The CDR3: CATSEETGYQETQYF. The DNA of the CDR3 is TGTGCCACCAGTGAGGAGACAGGCTACCAAGAGACCCAGTACTTC.

In DNA, the CDR3 is TGTGCCAGCAGCTCCACCGAGGGGACGAGCTCCTACGAGCAGTACTTC. It codes for CASSSTEGTSSYEQYF. The genes are TRBV7-9 and TRBJ2-7, with D possibly being TRBD1 or TRBD2 (5 bases each). This CDR3 has 16 amino acids. CDR1 and CDR2 (germline): SEHNR, FQNEAQ (reference sequence). Trimming removed 4 bases at V and 0 bases at J, with 16 bases between. The variable domain in full, with the rest retrieved from reference TRBV7-9 and TRBJ2-7, is DTGVSQNPRHKITKRGQNVTFRCDPISEHNRLYWYRQTLGQGPEFLTYFQNEAQLEKSRLLSDRFSAERPKGSFSTLEIQRTEQGDSAMYLCASSSTEGTSSYEQYFGPGTRLTVT.

The rearrangement links TRBV6-2 or TRBV6-3 to TRBJ2-1; TRBD1 aligns across 8 bases. The CDR3 runs to 15 residues. Germline CDR1 MNHEY, CDR2 SVGEGT. The trim removed 7 bases at V and 6 bases at J, leaving 11 bases unmatched. This CDR3 reads CASTLGTGRGNEQFF. CDR3 coding DNA: TGTGCCAGCACTCTGGGGACAGGTCGGGGCAATGAGCAGTTCTTC.

This clonotype has only a few counts. The rearrangement links TRBV14 to TRBJ1-1; a weak D match, TRBD1 (5 bases). Germline CDR1 SGHDN, CDR2 FVKESK. Trimming shortened V by 0 bases and J by 1 base, and 9 bases separated the two germline ends. The CDR3 spans 15 residues. The CDR3 DNA is TGTGCCAGCAGCCAAGATCGGGGCTCGAACACTGAAGCTTTCTTT. It is translated as CASSQDRGSNTEAFF.

This clonotype was seen ten or more times. The chain links TRBV4-2 to TRBJ2-7; 11 bases are a match to TRBD2. V lost 3 bases and J lost 3; bases outside the gene matches: 7. This CDR3 comprises 16 residues. The germline V gene encodes CDR1 LGHNA and CDR2 YNFKEQ. The CDR3 sequence is CASSHLTSGVSYEQYF. CDR3 nucleotide sequence: TGTGCCAGCAGCCATCTGACTAGCGGGGTTAGCTACGAGCAGTACTTC.

The table lists this clonotype with many counts. The rearrangement joins TRBV21-1 to TRBJ2-1; the table calls TRBD2, which could not be checked here. TRBV21-1 is listed as a pseudogene. The CDR3 has 13 amino acids. The CDR3 sequence: CLPPATRGNEQFF. CDR3 DNA sequence: TGTCTCCCGCCGGCTACTCGGGGGAATGAGCAGTTCTTC.

This sequence joins TRBV7-4 and TRBJ2-3; 9 bases map to TRBD2. The trim removed 2 bases at V and 1 base at J, leaving 16 bases unmatched. There are 20 residues in the CDR3. Per the germline V gene, CDR1 is SGHVT and CDR2 is SQSDAQ. CDR3 sequence (DNA): TGTGCCAGCAGCTTATATGGTTCGGGCGGGAGGGCCCGGGGCACAGATACGCAGTATTTT. Translating it yields CASSLYGSGGRARGTDTQYF.

The rearrangement links TRBV11-2 to TRBJ2-2; 10 bases line up with TRBD2. With V trimmed by 10 bases and J by 6 bases, 5 bases remained unmatched. CDR3 length: 13 residues. Germline loops: CDR1 SGHAT, CDR2 FQNNGV. For the CDR3, the DNA is TGTGCCACCCAGCGGGGGGGCGCCGGGGAGCTGTTTTTT. It is translated as CATQRGGAGELFF.

This clonotype was seen many times. The gene calls are TRBV20-1 and TRBJ2-1; D is uncertain. Per the germline V gene, CDR1 is DFQATT and CDR2 is SNEGSKA (reference sequence). This CDR3 has 11 amino acids. V was trimmed by 6 bases and J by 12 bases, leaving 15 bases between them. CDR3 nucleotides: TGCAGTGCGCCCATTTATCCTTCGCAGTTCTTC. Amino acid sequence: CSAPIYPSQFF.

This clonotype appeared many times. The V and J genes are TRBV7-3 and TRBJ2-3, with D possibly being TRBD2 (5 bases). The CDR3 extends over 12 amino acids. CDR1 SGHTA and CDR2 FQGTGA come from the germline V gene. The ends were cut back, 5 bases at V and 5 bases at J, with 8 bases in the middle. The CDR3 sequence: CASSRGLDTQYF. In nucleotides, the CDR3 is TGTGCCAGCAGCCGAGGACTAGATACGCAGTATTTT.

This clonotype was counted only a few times. The chain combines TRBV12-3 or TRBV12-4 with TRBJ1-5, with a tentative D call TRBD1 (5 bases). Trimming stripped 1 base from V and 5 bases from J, with 15 bases between. The CDR3 totals 16 residues. In nucleotides, the CDR3 is TGTGCCAGCAGTTTAGAGGGCAGGGCGGGAGATCAGCCCCAGCATTTT. It codes for CASSLEGRAGDQPQHF.

This chain joins TRBV10-3 and TRBJ1-1; D possibly corresponds to TRBD1 (5 bases). V was shortened by 2 bases and J by 8 bases, with 12 bases between the two germline ends. The CDR3 is 13 amino acids. Germline values: CDR1 ENHRY, CDR2 SYGVKD. CDR3 nucleotides: TGTGCCATCAGTGAGGGGTCGCAGGGAGAAGCTTTCTTT. Residues: CAISEGSQGEAFF.

In this sample, this clonotype turned up a few times. The chain recombines TRBV4-3 with TRBJ1-1; D gene ambiguous. Per germline, CDR1 LGHNA and CDR2 YSLEER. The CDR3 sequence is 14 residues long. V dropped 0 bases and J dropped 1 base, with 6 bases sitting between them. The CDR3 nucleotides are TGCGCCAGCAGCCAAGATTTCGCGAACACTGAAGCTTTCTTT. It is translated as CASSQDFANTEAFF.

This clonotype was seen repeatedly, ten times or more. The chain has TRBV11-2 and TRBJ1-2, with 7 bases matching TRBD1. V lost 1 base and J lost 8; bases outside the gene matches: 4. The CDR3 contains 13 residues. CDR1 is SGHAT, CDR2 FQNNGV, per germline. The CDR3, as DNA: TGTGCCAGCAGCTTAGGGCAGGGGGAAGGCTACACCTTC. As protein: CASSLGQGEGYTF.

The rearrangement joins TRBV6-2 or TRBV6-3 to TRBJ2-7; D is undetermined. The CDR3 runs 12 residues. Looked up from germline, CDR1 is MNHEY and CDR2 is SVGEGT. Trimming removed 2 bases from V and 6 bases from J, with 8 bases in between. The CDR3 spells CASSYRSREQYF. Here the CDR3 DNA reads TGTGCCAGCAGTTACCGGAGTCGCGAGCAGTACTTC.